This entry is about one T cell receptor (beta chain). The antigen is unknown. The CDR3 runs 15 residues. Trimming took 5 bases from V and 6 from J, leaving 19 bases between them. Germline V gene data show CDR1 as SGHVS and CDR2 as FQNEAQ. Clones were read by immunoSEQ multiplex PCR, and TCRdb kept only the in-frame ones, dropping some. The sample has about 120,000 clones, around 89% seen once. These data come from a study of OX40 agonist ivuxolimab in advanced cancers. On the study more broadly: Participants averaged 60 years of age (range roughly 23 to 79) and were roughly 80% male.

Study-level points and caveats: Dose levels from 0.1 to 3.0 mg/kg saw CD4+ and CD8+ blood T cells expand clonally by week 6.

The chain is built from TRBV7-8 and TRBJ1-1; tentative D call: TRBD1 (6 bases). The input for sequencing was CD4+ or CD8+ T cells sorted from blood, taken in a trial of the OX40 agonist ivuxolimab. The receptor was derived from an adult with an advanced solid tumor such as melanoma, head and neck, liver or kidney cancer. The CDR3 DNA reads TGTGCCAGCAGCAGACGGAGGGGGGCAAGTCCTGAAGCTTTCTTT. Its translation: CASSRRRGASPEAFF.